What follows are 21 T cell receptor beta chains derived from one specimen sequenced in a study of monozygotic twins with inflammatory bowel disease. TCRdb re-called the 5' RACE reads and catalogs CDR3 proteins one per entry, DNA excluded. Its table lists roughly 150,000 distinct CDR3 sequences. Sequencing was performed on blood. The receptors shown here come from a human donor with ulcerative colitis or Crohn's disease, or a healthy co-twin of an affected twin (not recorded which).

The CDR3 protein is CASSARTAGNTIYF. The V gene is TRBV19, the J gene TRBJ1-3; TCRdb's assignment of TRBD1 cannot be checked, as there is no DNA. CDR1 is LNHDA, CDR2 SQIVND, per germline (reference sequence). There are 14 residues in the CDR3.

The rearrangement links TRBV7-2 to TRBJ2-3; TCRdb gives TRBD1 as the D gene, but with no DNA this cannot be confirmed. Germline-derived CDR1 and CDR2 are SGHTA and FQGNSA. This CDR3 is built from 16 residues. The CDR3 reads CASSARQGGSTDTQYF. The full variable domain, rest sourced from reference TRBV7-2 and TRBJ2-3, is GAGVSQSPSNKVTEKGKDVELRCDPISGHTALYWYRQSLGQGLEFLIYFQGNSAPDKSGLPSDRFSAERTGGSVSTLTIQRTQQEDSAVYLCASSARQGGSTDTQYFGPGTRLTVL.

The rearrangement uses TRBV7-3 and TRBJ1-1. The CDR3 covers 13 residues. Germline V gives CDR1 SGHTA, CDR2 FQGTGA. The CDR3 here is CASSQEGGTEAFF.

The V and J genes are TRBV30 and TRBJ2-1; TCRdb's assignment of TRBD2 cannot be checked, as there is no DNA. The CDR3 contains 12 residues. Per the germline V gene, CDR1 is GTSNPN and CDR2 is SVGIG (reference sequence). CDR3 loop: CAWTPASGKQFF.

The rearrangement uses TRBV28 and TRBJ2-6; TCRdb returns TRBD1, unconfirmable since there is no DNA. Germline V lookup: CDR1 MDHEN, CDR2 SYDVKM. The CDR3 spans 18 residues. CDR3 region: CASSAPGQGYSGANVLTF.

The V and J genes are TRBV29-1 and TRBJ2-5. Germline V gene sequence: CDR1 SQVTM, CDR2 ANQGSEA. The length of the CDR3 is 14 residues. The CDR3 protein is CSVVPTKEPETQYF.

This CDR3 reads CASSSRDRGLYTEAFF. The V and J genes are TRBV5-4 and TRBJ1-1; TCRdb returns TRBD1, unconfirmable since there is no DNA. Looked up from germline, CDR1 is SGHNT and CDR2 is YYREEE (reference sequence). The CDR3 consists of 16 residues.

This chain connects TRBV27 to TRBJ2-1. The CDR3 is made up of 13 amino acids. The germline V gene has CDR1 MNHEY and CDR2 SMNVEV (reference sequence). CDR3 region: CASSPVGAAGQFF.

This sequence joins TRBV6-2 or TRBV6-3 and TRBJ2-1; TCRdb proposes TRBD1, but this gene call is untestable without DNA. Germline-derived CDR1 and CDR2 are MNHEY and SVGEGT. CDR3 length: 15 residues. The CDR3 protein is CASSYSVRPSNEQFF.

The chain combines TRBV9 with TRBJ1-5. CDR1 and CDR2 from the germline V gene are SGDLS and YYNGEE. The length of the CDR3 is 15 residues. The CDR3 loop reads CASSASGTSNQPQHF. The full variable domain, with the rest looked up from reference TRBV9 and TRBJ1-5, is DSGVTQTPKHLITATGQRVTLRCSPRSGDLSVYWYQQSLDQGLQFLIQYYNGEERAKGNILERFSAQQFPDLHSELNLSSLELGDSALYFCASSASGTSNQPQHFGDGTRLSIL.

This chain connects TRBV12-3 or TRBV12-4 to TRBJ2-7; TCRdb picks TRBD1, but there is no DNA to check that call. There are 14 residues in the CDR3. Here the CDR3 reads CASRTGTGGYEQYF.

The chain combines TRBV20-1 with TRBJ2-7. Germline loops: CDR1 DFQATT, CDR2 SNEGSKA (reference sequence). The CDR3 length is 13 residues. CDR3 in amino acids: CSARDVFQEEQYF.

The chain carries TRBV14 and TRBJ1-2; TCRdb names TRBD1, which stays unverified in the absence of DNA. The CDR3 length is 15 residues. From germline, CDR1 is SGHDN and CDR2 FVKESK. CDR3: CASSHWGATNYGYTF.

The rearrangement joins TRBV20-1 to TRBJ1-5. Per germline, CDR1 DFQATT and CDR2 SNEGSKA (reference sequence). The CDR3 runs 12 residues. CDR3 region: CSALLLGQPQHF.

The V and J genes are TRBV19 and TRBJ2-1. CDR1 LNHDA and CDR2 SQIVND come from the germline V gene (reference sequence). CDR3 length: 14 amino acids. The CDR3 loop is CASSIRASYNEQFF.

V and J are TRBV14 and TRBJ2-2; TCRdb's D call of TRBD2 is untestable without DNA. The CDR3 covers 14 residues. From germline, CDR1 is SGHDN and CDR2 FVKESK. The CDR3 sequence is CASSQTRGTGELFF.

The chain employs TRBV7-8 and TRBJ2-1; the D call of TRBD2 rests on TCRdb alone, since no DNA is present to check it. This CDR3 is 13 amino acids long. CDR1 and CDR2 from the germline V gene are SGHVS and FQNEAQ. The CDR3 sequence: CASSPGLNNEQFF.

V usage is TRBV29-1 and J usage is TRBJ2-5; TCRdb returns TRBD1, unconfirmable since there is no DNA. Germline CDR1 reads SQVTM; CDR2 reads ANQGSEA. The CDR3 has 14 amino acids. The CDR3 loop reads CSAPLQGPRETQYF.

The chain combines TRBV7-3 with TRBJ2-7; there is no DNA to check the TCRdb D call of TRBD2. The CDR3 consists of 13 residues. Germline CDR1 SGHTA, CDR2 FQGTGA. CDR3 amino acids: CASSISGRDEQYF.

The CDR3 spells CSAINRGSIHGYTF. The V and J genes are TRBV20-1 and TRBJ1-2; absent DNA, TCRdb's TRBD1 call cannot be checked. The germline CDR1 and CDR2 sequences are DFQATT and SNEGSKA (reference sequence). CDR3 size: 14 residues.

J is TRBJ2-1 and V is TRBV5-1; TCRdb designates TRBD2, a call that cannot be tested without DNA. Germline lookup yields CDR1 SGHRS and CDR2 YFSETQ. The CDR3 contains 15 residues. The CDR3 loop reads CASSLEGLAGRTGFF.